Each of the 2 T cell receptor beta chains below was sequenced from the same sample in a study of T cells in tumors after PD-1 blockade. This table comes from immunoSEQ multiplex PCR, and its TCRdb copy is limited to in-frame clones, with some not included. There are some 14,000 clones in the sample; 65% to 70% occur only once, and about 30% lies in the top ten. The sample was tumor tissue, taken after anti-PD-1 treatment. These receptors all come from a human donor with cutaneous squamous cell carcinoma.

This clone occurred a few times. This rearrangement joins TRBV28 to TRBJ1-2; TRBD1 is a possible D gene (5 bases). V was pared by 7 bases and J by 4 bases, with 13 bases between. This CDR3 region has 13 residues. The V gene's germline CDR1 is MDHEN and CDR2 SYDVKM. CDR3 nucleotide sequence: TGTGCCAGCACCACTCAGGGATTCTATGGCTACACCTTC. Amino acids: CASTTQGFYGYTF.

The chain joins TRBV10-3 to TRBJ2-7, with TRBD1 identical over 8 bases. The CDR3 runs to 14 residues. V lost 10 bases to trimming and J lost 0 bases; unmatched junction nucleotides: 8. Germline loops: CDR1 ENHRY, CDR2 SYGVKD. The CDR3: CATLGQGSSYEQYF. CDR3 DNA sequence: TGTGCCACTCTTGGACAGGGCAGCTCCTACGAGCAGTACTTC.